Presented here are 23 T cell receptor beta chains from one specimen sequenced in a study of T cells in Graves' hyperthyroidism and ophthalmopathy. The source material, RNA transcripts, was used to amplify TCR beta CDR3 regions. With the HTBI primer set, the TCR CDR3 went through a first round of RT-PCR. TCRdb called the multiplex PCR reads again in MiXCR, with one record for every CDR3 protein. This table holds over 350,000 distinct CDR3 sequences, roughly 15% found once. What was sequenced was blood. These receptors were obtained from a man aged 18 to 29 with Graves' ophthalmopathy.

The sample holds many counts of this clonotype. The chain has TRBV5-4 and TRBJ1-4; D ambiguous. V lost 3 bases and J 6 bases, leaving 6 bases between the germline ends. The CDR3 runs 12 residues. The V gene's germline CDR1 is SGHNT and CDR2 YYREEE (reference sequence). The CDR3 DNA follows: TGTGCCAGCAGCTCCGCAGATGAAAAACTGTTTTTT. Translated: CASSSADEKLFF.

This clonotype was found many times. J is TRBJ1-2 and V is TRBV12-3 or TRBV12-4; D gene unclear. The CDR3 loop spans 15 amino acids. The germline V and J ends were trimmed by 3 bases and 5 bases, with 16 bases remaining between them. The CDR3 DNA reads as TGTGCCAGCAGTTTGCTTCAGGATCTAAGATATGGCTACACCTTC. Its translation: CASSLLQDLRYGYTF.

This clonotype was picked up many times. The chain is built from TRBV2 and TRBJ2-5; D unresolved. The germline V gene has CDR1 SNHLY and CDR2 FYNNEI. Trimming stripped 4 bases from V and 1 base from J, with 10 bases between. This CDR3 region has 14 residues. The CDR3 nucleotides are TGTGCCAGCAGTGTATACGGGCTCCAAGAGACCCAGTACTTC. Its translation is CASSVYGLQETQYF.

The chain uses TRBV5-1 and TRBJ1-1; D gene unclear. The CDR3 length is 15 residues. Trimming removed 0 bases from V and 6 bases from J, with 15 bases in between. Germline V gene lookup returns CDR1 SGHRS and CDR2 YFSETQ. The chain's CDR3 is CASSLGQVDVAEAFF. CDR3 bases: TGCGCCAGCAGCTTGGGGCAGGTCGATGTGGCTGAAGCTTTCTTT.

This clonotype was detected ten times or more. The rearrangement joins TRBV5-5 to TRBJ1-4; 11 bases are shared with TRBD1. This CDR3 is built from 17 residues. Looked up from germline, CDR1 is SGHKS and CDR2 is YYEKEE (reference sequence). V gave up 0 bases and J gave up 3 bases; unmatched junction bases: 4. This CDR3 is CASSLVGQGDANEKLFF. The CDR3, as DNA: TGTGCCAGCAGCTTGGTGGGACAGGGGGATGCTAATGAAAAACTGTTTTTT.

The table lists this clonotype with many counts. The rearrangement links TRBV19 to TRBJ2-1, with TRBD1 identical over 8 bases. The germline gives CDR1 LNHDA, CDR2 SQIVND (reference sequence). V gave up 5 bases and J gave up 8 bases; unmatched junction bases: 8. This CDR3 is built from 14 residues. CDR3 bases: TGTGCCAGTAGTGCCGGACAGGGTCTGGATGAGCAGTTCTTC. It codes for CASSAGQGLDEQFF.

This clonotype was detected many times. This chain joins TRBV12-3 or TRBV12-4 and TRBJ2-5; D unclear. The CDR3 loop spans 13 amino acids. V lost 6 bases and J lost 5, with 13 bases in between. The chain's CDR3 is CASSPTSTETQYF. As DNA, the CDR3 is TGTGCCAGCAGCCCAACATCAACGGAGACCCAGTACTTC.

The gene calls are TRBV30 and TRBJ1-2; no clear D. This CDR3 is 13 amino acids long. Trimming left V 5 bases short and J 3 bases short, with 13 bases between. The germline gives CDR1 GTSNPN, CDR2 SVGIG (reference sequence). CDR3 sequence reads: CAWSGGPYYGYTF. The CDR3 DNA is TGTGCCTGGTCGGGAGGACCGTACTATGGCTACACCTTC.

The gene calls are TRBV10-3 and TRBJ2-2, with 8 bases fitting TRBD1. Germline V CDR1 and CDR2: ENHRY, SYGVKD. CDR3 length: 15 residues. V trimming: 5 bases; J trimming: 3 bases; junction bases outside the gene matches: 5. As DNA, the CDR3 is TGTGCCATCAGTCCAGGGGGCGCGGACACCGGGGAGCTGTTTTTT. It encodes CAISPGGADTGELFF.

This chain links TRBV10-3 with TRBJ2-7; the match to TRBD1 covers 9 bases. The junction had 14 bases not matched to a gene; V was cut back by 6 bases and J by 5 bases. Germline CDR1 and CDR2: ENHRY and SYGVKD. There are 16 residues in the CDR3. CDR3 sequence reads: CAISQPGQGISHEQYF. The CDR3 DNA reads TGTGCCATCAGCCAACCGGGACAGGGCATCAGCCACGAGCAGTACTTC.

This clonotype has a count of ten or more. J is TRBJ1-3 and V is TRBV11-2; weak D call: TRBD1 (5 bases). V was cut by 5 bases and J by 4 bases, with 21 bases left in between. This CDR3 contains 17 residues. Germline CDR1 reads SGHAT; CDR2 reads FQNNGV. CDR3 region: CASSHPRVGGRGNTIYF. The CDR3 bases are TGTGCCAGCAGCCACCCTCGGGTGGGGGGAAGAGGAAACACCATATATTTT.

This clonotype was observed many times. This chain uses TRBV18 with TRBJ2-5; D ambiguous. Germline V gives CDR1 KGHSH, CDR2 LQKENI. Trimming took 0 bases from V and 5 from J, leaving 13 bases between them. This CDR3 contains 15 residues. DNA for the CDR3: TGTGCCAGCTCACCACCGGAGAGGTCGGGCGAGACCCAGTACTTC. This codes for CASSPPERSGETQYF.

A word on this clonotype: A much larger clone is a single base away; this may be a read error. CDR3 loop: CVSSGPGTGRTDTQYF. The CDR3 DNA reads TGTGTCAGCAGCGGACCCGGGACAGGGAGGACAGATACGCAGTATTTT. The chain links TRBV9 to TRBJ2-3; 9 bases fit TRBD1. Germline V lookup: CDR1 SGDLS, CDR2 YYNGEE. There are 16 residues in the CDR3. The variable domain in full, with the rest retrieved from reference TRBV9 and TRBJ2-3, is DSGVTQTPKHLITATGQRVTLRCSPRSGDLSVYWYQQSLDQGLQFLIQYYNGEERAKGNILERFSAQQFPDLHSELNLSSLELGDSALYFCVSSGPGTGRTDTQYFGPGTRLTVL.

This chain connects TRBV4-1 to TRBJ2-3; either TRBD1 or TRBD2 may fit D (6 bases each). Trimming removed 3 bases at V and 2 bases at J, with 12 bases between. This CDR3 is 15 amino acids long. Germline V gene data show CDR1 as MGHRA and CDR2 as YSYEKL. The CDR3 DNA reads TGCGCCAGCAGCCACCAGGAGGGGGTCACAGATACGCAGTATTTT. This codes for CASSHQEGVTDTQYF.

This clonotype was found a few times. The junction does not match germline at one end; this may be a read error. The rearrangement uses TRBV24-1 and TRBJ1-4; D gene uncertain. The CDR3 is 13 amino acids. Germline assignment: CDR1 KGHDR and CDR2 SFDVKD. The CDR3 DNA reads as TGTGCCACCAGAGATTCCCATAATGAAAAACTGTTTTTT. It translates to CATRDSHNEKLFF.

A few counts support this clonotype. The rearrangement uses TRBV7-9 and TRBJ2-7, with 7 positions matching TRBD2. Germline CDR1 and CDR2: SEHNR and FQNEAQ (reference sequence). V shed 5 bases, J shed 3 bases, and the junction held 7 bases outside the gene matches. There are 14 residues in the CDR3. CDR3 DNA: TGTGCCAGCAGCCACGGGACTAAAGTCTACGAGCAGTACTTC. Translating gives CASSHGTKVYEQYF.

Ten or more counts support this clonotype. This rearrangement joins TRBV11-2 to TRBJ1-6; D possibly corresponds to TRBD1 (5 bases). The germline V gene has CDR1 SGHAT and CDR2 FQNNGV. V lost 2 bases and J 0 bases, leaving 23 bases between the germline ends. CDR3 length equals 21 residues. The CDR3 loop reads CASSLNFWRGQLSSYNSPLHF. CDR3 coding DNA: TGTGCCAGCAGCTTAAATTTTTGGAGGGGCCAGCTAAGCTCCTATAATTCACCCCTCCACTTT.

A word on this clonotype: Being one base from a much bigger clone, this may be a read error. The chain combines TRBV6-1 with TRBJ2-3, with D possibly called TRBD1 or TRBD2 (6 bases each). CDR3 size: 15 residues. The V and J ends lost 2 bases and 4 bases respectively, with 13 bases between them. CDR1 and CDR2 from the germline V gene are MNHNS and SASEGT. DNA of the CDR3: TGTGCCAGCAGTGAATCTATGGGGGGCCCAGATACGCAGTATTTT. Translated, it gives CASSESMGGPDTQYF.

This clonotype was seen a few times. The chain links TRBV5-6 to TRBJ1-6, with D perhaps TRBD1 (5 bases). The V gene lost 1 base and the J gene lost 4 bases, with 9 bases spanning the gap. There are 15 residues in the CDR3. CDR1 is SGHDT and CDR2 is YYEEEE in the germline V gene. The CDR3 sequence is CASSLNGGYNSPLHF. The CDR3 DNA reads as TGTGCCAGCAGCTTGAATGGGGGGTATAATTCACCCCTCCACTTT. The full variable domain, with the rest looked up from reference TRBV5-6 and TRBJ1-6, is DAGVTQSPTHLIKTRGQQVTLRCSPKSGHDTVSWYQQALGQGPQFIFQYYEEEERQRGNFPDRFSGHQFPNYSSELNVNALLLGDSALYLCASSLNGGYNSPLHFGNGTRLTVT.

This clonotype was seen repeatedly, ten times or more. This chain links TRBV5-1 with TRBJ2-7; D may be TRBD1 (5 bases). The CDR3 length is 13 residues. Looked up from germline, CDR1 is SGHRS and CDR2 is YFSETQ. V dropped 5 bases and J dropped 4 bases, with 13 bases sitting between them. The CDR3 bases are TGCGCCAGCAGAGATGGGCAGGGTTACGAGCAGTACTTC. Translated: CASRDGQGYEQYF.

This clonotype came up many times. This CDR3 reads CASSFGGNNEKLFF. The CDR3 DNA sequence: TGTGCCAGCAGCTTCGGGGGTAATAATGAAAAACTGTTTTTT. The chain combines TRBV7-9 with TRBJ1-4, with D perhaps matching TRBD1 (5 bases). The CDR3 length is 14 residues. Deletions cut 3 bases from V and 4 bases from J, with 9 bases between. Per germline, CDR1 SEHNR and CDR2 FQNEAQ (reference sequence).

This clonotype came up many times. This chain connects TRBV5-1 to TRBJ2-2; D may be TRBD1 (6 bases). This CDR3 has 14 amino acids. The ends were cut back, 5 bases at V and 5 bases at J, with 13 bases in the middle. Germline V gene sequence: CDR1 SGHRS, CDR2 YFSETQ. CDR3 in DNA: TGCGCCAGCAGAAGACAGGCGGATACCGGGGAGCTGTTTTTT. It translates to CASRRQADTGELFF.

This rearrangement joins TRBV6-1 to TRBJ2-5; the D call may be TRBD1 or TRBD2 (5 bases each). This CDR3 has 15 amino acids. Per the germline V gene, CDR1 is MNHNS and CDR2 is SASEGT. V was clipped by 3 bases and J by 5 bases, with 16 bases between them. This CDR3 is CASSDQGVWGETQYF. The CDR3 nucleotides read TGTGCCAGCAGTGATCAAGGGGTTTGGGGGGAGACCCAGTACTTC.